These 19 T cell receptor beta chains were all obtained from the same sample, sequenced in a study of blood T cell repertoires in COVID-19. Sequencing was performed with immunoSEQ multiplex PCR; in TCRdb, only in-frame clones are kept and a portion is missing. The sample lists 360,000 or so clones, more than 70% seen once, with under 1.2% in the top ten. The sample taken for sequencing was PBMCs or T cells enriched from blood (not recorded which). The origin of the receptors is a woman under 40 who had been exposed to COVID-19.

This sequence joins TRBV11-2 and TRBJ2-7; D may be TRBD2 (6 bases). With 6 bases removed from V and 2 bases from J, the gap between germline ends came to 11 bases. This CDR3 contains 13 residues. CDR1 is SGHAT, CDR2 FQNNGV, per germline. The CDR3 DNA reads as TGTGCCAGCAGGCGGGACTCTACCTACGAGCAGTACTTC. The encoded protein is CASRRDSTYEQYF.

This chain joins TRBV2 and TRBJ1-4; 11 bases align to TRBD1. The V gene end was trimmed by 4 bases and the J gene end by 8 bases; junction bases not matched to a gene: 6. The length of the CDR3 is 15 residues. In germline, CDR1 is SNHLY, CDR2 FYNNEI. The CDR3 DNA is TGTGCCAGCAGTGCTAGGACAGGGGGCGCGGAAAAACTGTTTTTT. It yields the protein CASSARTGGAEKLFF.

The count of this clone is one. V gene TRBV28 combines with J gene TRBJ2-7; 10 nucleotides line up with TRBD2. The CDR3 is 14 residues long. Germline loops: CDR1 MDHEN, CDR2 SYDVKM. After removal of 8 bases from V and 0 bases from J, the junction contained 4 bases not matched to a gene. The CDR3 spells CASQSSGSSYEQYF. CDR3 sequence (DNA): TGTGCCAGCCAATCTAGCGGGAGCTCCTACGAGCAGTACTTC.

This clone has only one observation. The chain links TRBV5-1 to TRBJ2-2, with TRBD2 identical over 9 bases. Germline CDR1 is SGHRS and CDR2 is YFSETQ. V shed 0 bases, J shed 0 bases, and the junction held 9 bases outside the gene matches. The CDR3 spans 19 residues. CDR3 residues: CASSLGLAGSLTNTGELFF. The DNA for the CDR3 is TGCGCCAGCAGCTTGGGGCTAGCGGGATCCCTAACGAACACCGGGGAGCTGTTTTTT.

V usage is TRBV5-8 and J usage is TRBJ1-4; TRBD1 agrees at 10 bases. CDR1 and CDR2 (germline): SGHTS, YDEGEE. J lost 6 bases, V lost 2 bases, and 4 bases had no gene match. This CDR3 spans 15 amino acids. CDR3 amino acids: CASSFRDRGYEKLFF. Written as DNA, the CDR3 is TGTGCCAGCAGCTTCCGGGACAGGGGATATGAAAAACTGTTTTTT.

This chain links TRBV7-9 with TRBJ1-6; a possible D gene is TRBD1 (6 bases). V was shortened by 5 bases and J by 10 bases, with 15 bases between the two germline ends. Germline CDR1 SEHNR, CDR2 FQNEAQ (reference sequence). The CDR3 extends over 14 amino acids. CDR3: CASSLRDIGSPLHF. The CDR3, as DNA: TGTGCCAGCAGCCTCCGGGACATCGGATCACCCCTCCACTTT. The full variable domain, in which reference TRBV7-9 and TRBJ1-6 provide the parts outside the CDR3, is DTGVSQNPRHKITKRGQNVTFRCDPISEHNRLYWYRQTLGQGPEFLTYFQNEAQLEKSRLLSDRFSAERPKGSFSTLEIQRTEQGDSAMYLCASSLRDIGSPLHFGNGTRLTVT.

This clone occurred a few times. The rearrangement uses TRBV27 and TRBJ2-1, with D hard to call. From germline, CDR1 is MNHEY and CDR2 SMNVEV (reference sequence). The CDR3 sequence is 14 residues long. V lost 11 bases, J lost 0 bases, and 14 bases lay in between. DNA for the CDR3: TGTGCCTCCAGAGGTACGGGCTCCTACAATGAGCAGTTCTTC. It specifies CASRGTGSYNEQFF.

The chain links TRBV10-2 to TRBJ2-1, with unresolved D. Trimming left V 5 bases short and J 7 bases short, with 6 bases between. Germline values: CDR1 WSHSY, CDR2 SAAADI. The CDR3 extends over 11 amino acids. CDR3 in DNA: TGCGCCAGCAGTATATTGAATGAGCAGTTCTTC. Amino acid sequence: CASSILNEQFF.

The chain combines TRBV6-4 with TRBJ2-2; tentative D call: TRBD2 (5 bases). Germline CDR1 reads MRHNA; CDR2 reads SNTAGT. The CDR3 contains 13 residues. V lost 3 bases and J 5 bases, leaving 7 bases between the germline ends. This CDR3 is CASSEAETGELFF. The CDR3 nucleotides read TGTGCCAGCAGTGAAGCGGAGACCGGGGAGCTGTTTTTT.

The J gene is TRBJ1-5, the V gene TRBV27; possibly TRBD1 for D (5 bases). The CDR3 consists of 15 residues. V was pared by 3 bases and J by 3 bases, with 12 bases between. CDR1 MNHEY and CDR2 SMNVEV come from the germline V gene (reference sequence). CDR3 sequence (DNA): TGTGCCAGCAGTTTTCGGCCAGGGCTCAATCAGCCCCAGCATTTT. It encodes CASSFRPGLNQPQHF.

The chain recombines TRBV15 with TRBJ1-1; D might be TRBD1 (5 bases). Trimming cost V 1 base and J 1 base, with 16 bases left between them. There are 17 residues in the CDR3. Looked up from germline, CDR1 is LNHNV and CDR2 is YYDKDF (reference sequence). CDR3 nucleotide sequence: TGTGCCACCAGCAGAGGGGGACTCCTGGGGGAGAACACTGAAGCTTTCTTT. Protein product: CATSRGGLLGENTEAFF.

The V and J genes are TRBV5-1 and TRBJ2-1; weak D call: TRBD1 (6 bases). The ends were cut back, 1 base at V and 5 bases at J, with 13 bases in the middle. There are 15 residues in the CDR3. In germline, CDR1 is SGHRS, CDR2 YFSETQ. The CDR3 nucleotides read TGCGCCAGCAGCTTGAGGGACACAGGCCACAATGAGCAGTTCTTC. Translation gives CASSLRDTGHNEQFF.

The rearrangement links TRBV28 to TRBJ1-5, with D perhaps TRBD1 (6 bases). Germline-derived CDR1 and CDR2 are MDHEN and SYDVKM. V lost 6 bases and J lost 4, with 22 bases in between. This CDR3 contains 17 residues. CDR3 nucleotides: TGTGCCAGCAGCCGAACAGGGCCCCTACGAGCGAATCAGCCCCAGCATTTT. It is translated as CASSRTGPLRANQPQHF.

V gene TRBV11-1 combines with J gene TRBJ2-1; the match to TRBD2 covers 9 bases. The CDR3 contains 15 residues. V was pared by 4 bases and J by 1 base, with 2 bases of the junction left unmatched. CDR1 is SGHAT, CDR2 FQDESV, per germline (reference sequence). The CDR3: CASSSGLASYNEQFF. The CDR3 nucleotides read TGTGCCAGCAGCTCCGGACTAGCGTCCTACAATGAGCAGTTCTTC.

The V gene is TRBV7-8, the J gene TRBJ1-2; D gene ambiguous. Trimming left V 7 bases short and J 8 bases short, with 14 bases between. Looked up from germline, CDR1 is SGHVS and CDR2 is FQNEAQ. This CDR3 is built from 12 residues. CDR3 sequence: CASKSGSLGYTF. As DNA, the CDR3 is TGTGCCAGCAAGTCGGGGTCTCTCGGCTACACCTTC.

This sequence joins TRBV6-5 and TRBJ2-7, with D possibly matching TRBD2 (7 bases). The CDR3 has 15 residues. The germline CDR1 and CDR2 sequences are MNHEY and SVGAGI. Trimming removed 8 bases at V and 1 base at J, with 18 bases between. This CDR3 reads CASGVTGGPSYEQYF. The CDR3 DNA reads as TGTGCCAGCGGAGTTACGGGGGGCCCTTCCTACGAGCAGTACTTC.

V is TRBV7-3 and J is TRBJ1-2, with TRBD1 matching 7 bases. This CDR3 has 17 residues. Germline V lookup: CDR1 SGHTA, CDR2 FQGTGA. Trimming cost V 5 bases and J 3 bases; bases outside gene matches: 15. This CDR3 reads CASSPSGQLPDDYGYTF. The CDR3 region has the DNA TGTGCCAGCAGCCCCTCGGGACAGCTTCCCGACGACTATGGCTACACCTTC.

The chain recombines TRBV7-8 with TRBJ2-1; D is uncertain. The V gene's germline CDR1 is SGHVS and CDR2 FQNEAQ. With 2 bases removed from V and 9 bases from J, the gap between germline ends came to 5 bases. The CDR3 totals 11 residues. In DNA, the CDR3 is TGTGCCAGCAGCTTATCGGTTGAGCAGTTCTTC. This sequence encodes CASSLSVEQFF. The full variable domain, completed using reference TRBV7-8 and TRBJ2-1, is GAGVSQSPRYKVAKRGQDVALRCDPISGHVSLFWYQQALGQGPEFLTYFQNEAQLDKSGLPSDRFFAERPEGSVSTLKIQRTQQEDSAVYLCASSLSVEQFFGPGTRLTVL.

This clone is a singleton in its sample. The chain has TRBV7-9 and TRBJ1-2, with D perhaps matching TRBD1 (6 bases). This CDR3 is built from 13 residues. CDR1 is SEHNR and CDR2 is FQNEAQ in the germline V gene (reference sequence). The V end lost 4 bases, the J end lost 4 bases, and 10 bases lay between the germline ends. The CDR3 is CASSWDTSYGYTF. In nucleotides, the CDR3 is TGTGCCAGCAGCTGGGACACCTCCTATGGCTACACCTTC.